This TCR beta chain was profiled in a study of shared clonotypes between healthy human individuals. Turning to the study itself: Donors had three CD4 naive, three CD4 memory, two CD8 naive and one CD8 memory plate apiece. Study-wide points: It was the non-shared clonotypes that had lower generation probabilities than clonotypes shared by all four donors.

Germline CDR1 is SQVTM and CDR2 is ANQGSEA. Trimming pared 7 bases from V and 7 bases from J, leaving 14 bases between. The CDR3 totals 11 residues. Naive CD8 cells lacked CD45RO, underwent positive selection for CCR7 and left out terminally differentiated effector memory CD45RA+ cells. None of the donors, who were healthy HIV-negative adults, had recently had acute infections or vaccinations. Authors' processing steps: Because ImmunoSEQ provided only junction sequences with no quality scores, the filtering differed. Only in-frame clones appear in the TCRdb table, and some are missing; sequencing was by immunoSEQ multiplex PCR. Clone size and V and J calls were adopted from that table, with D and trimming inferred from the DNA. The repertoire includes millions of clones, approximately 94% of them detected once, and more than 1.5% sits in the top ten. In the case of this clone: Its antigen is as yet unknown.

This chain joins TRBV29-1 and TRBJ2-7, with D possibly being TRBD1 (6 bases). The sample comprised naive CD8+ T cells from PBMCs. The clonotype comes from a man between 18 and 29 years old in good health. Some clones in this sample may be carry-over from other donors' samples. The CDR3 DNA reads as TGCAGCGCTCGGCTGCAGGGGGAGCAGTACTTC. It specifies CSARLQGEQYF.